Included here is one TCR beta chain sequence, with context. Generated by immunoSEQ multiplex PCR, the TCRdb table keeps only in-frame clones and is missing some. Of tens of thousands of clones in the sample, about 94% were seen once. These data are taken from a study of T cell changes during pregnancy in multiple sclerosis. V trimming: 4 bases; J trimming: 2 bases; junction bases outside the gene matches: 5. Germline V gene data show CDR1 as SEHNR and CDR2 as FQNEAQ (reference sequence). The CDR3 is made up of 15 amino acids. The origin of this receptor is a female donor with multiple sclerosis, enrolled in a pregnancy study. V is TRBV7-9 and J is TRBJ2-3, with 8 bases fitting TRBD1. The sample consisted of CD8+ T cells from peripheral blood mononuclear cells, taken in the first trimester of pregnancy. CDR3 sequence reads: CASSSRDRYTDTQYF. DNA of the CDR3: TGTGCCAGCAGCTCCCGGGACAGGTACACAGATACGCAGTATTTT.